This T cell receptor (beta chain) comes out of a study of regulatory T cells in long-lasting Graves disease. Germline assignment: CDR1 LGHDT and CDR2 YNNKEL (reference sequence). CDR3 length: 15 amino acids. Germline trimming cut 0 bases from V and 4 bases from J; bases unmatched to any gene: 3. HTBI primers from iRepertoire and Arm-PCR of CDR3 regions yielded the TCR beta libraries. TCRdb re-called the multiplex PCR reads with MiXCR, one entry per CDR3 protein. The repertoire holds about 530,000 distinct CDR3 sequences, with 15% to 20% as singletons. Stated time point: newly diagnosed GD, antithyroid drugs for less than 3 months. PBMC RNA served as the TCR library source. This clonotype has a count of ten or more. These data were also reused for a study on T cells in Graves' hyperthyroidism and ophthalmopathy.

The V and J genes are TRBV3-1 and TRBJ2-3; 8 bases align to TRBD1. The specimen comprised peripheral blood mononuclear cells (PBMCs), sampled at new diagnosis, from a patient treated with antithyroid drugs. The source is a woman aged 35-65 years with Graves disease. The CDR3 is CASSQDGQGSDTQYF. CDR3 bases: TGTGCCAGCAGCCAAGATGGACAGGGCTCAGATACGCAGTATTTT.